What follows are 18 T cell receptor beta chains derived from one specimen sequenced in a study of cytomegalovirus exposure and HLA in healthy donors. PCR primers comprised 60 Vbeta and 13 Jbeta primers. TCRdb's table, derived via immunoSEQ multiplex PCR, lists solely in-frame clones and lacks some. The data show approximately 130,000 clones, nearly 80% seen once. The material sequenced was PBMCs. These receptors all come from a woman aged 40-49 years in good health and CMV-seronegative.

This chain connects TRBV6-1 to TRBJ1-1; D unclear. Germline V lookup: CDR1 MNHNS, CDR2 SASEGT. The CDR3 contains 10 residues. In nucleotides, the CDR3 is TGTGTGATCAGGTGGACTGAAGCTTTCTTT. Protein sequence: CVIRWTEAFF.

V usage is TRBV7-9 and J usage is TRBJ2-2, with a possible D match to TRBD1 (6 bases). Germline CDR1 and CDR2: SEHNR and FQNEAQ (reference sequence). CDR3 length equals 15 residues. Trimming cost V 11 bases and J 7 bases, with 23 bases left between them. CDR3 amino acids: CAGGSRTSTGGELFF. The CDR3 DNA is TGTGCCGGGGGCTCAAGGACTTCTACAGGCGGGGAGCTGTTTTTT.

The V call is TRBV4-1, the J call TRBJ2-3, with D perhaps TRBD2 (6 bases). Trimming cost V 1 base and J 6 bases, with 14 bases left between them. From germline, CDR1 is MGHRA and CDR2 YSYEKL. The CDR3 consists of 15 residues. The CDR3 nucleotides are TGCGCCAGCAGCCAAGGGGGGACTTCGCAGGATACGCAGTATTTT. Its protein is CASSQGGTSQDTQYF.

The chain links TRBV19 to TRBJ2-1, with D tentatively TRBD2 (5 bases). The CDR3 covers 17 residues. From germline, CDR1 is LNHDA and CDR2 SQIVND (reference sequence). Trimming removed 1 base from V and 2 bases from J, with 15 bases in between. In DNA form, the CDR3 reads TGTGCCAGTAGTATAGTAGGTAGGCTAGCCCCCTACAATGAGCAGTTCTTC. It yields the protein CASSIVGRLAPYNEQFF.

This chain links TRBV7-9 with TRBJ1-1; D perhaps matches TRBD1 (6 bases). This CDR3 has 14 amino acids. The germline V and J ends were trimmed by 5 bases and 5 bases, with 15 bases remaining between them. Germline V CDR1 and CDR2: SEHNR, FQNEAQ (reference sequence). In nucleotides, the CDR3 is TGTGCCAGCAGCCCCGCGGCAGGGGTGACTGAAGCTTTCTTT. Residues: CASSPAAGVTEAFF.

This rearrangement joins TRBV10-3 to TRBJ2-1; 11 nucleotides line up with TRBD2. V shed 4 bases, J shed 7 bases, and the junction held 6 bases outside the gene matches. Germline V CDR1 and CDR2: ENHRY, SYGVKD. There are 15 residues in the CDR3. The CDR3 DNA reads as TGTGCCATCAGTGTGGGACTAGCGGCGGGGAATGAGCAGTTCTTC. Protein product: CAISVGLAAGNEQFF.

This chain joins TRBV19 and TRBJ2-7, with 7 bases identical to TRBD1. This CDR3 has 14 residues. Losses at the gene ends were 3 bases for V and 0 bases for J; bases not matched to a gene: 2. Germline CDR1 is LNHDA and CDR2 is SQIVND (reference sequence). This CDR3 is CASSIRDSSYEQYF. CDR3 coding DNA: TGTGCCAGTAGTATCCGGGACAGCTCCTACGAGCAGTACTTC. Full variable domain (missing parts from reference TRBV19 and TRBJ2-7): DGGITQSPKYLFRKEGQNVTLSCEQNLNHDAMYWYRQDPGQGLRLIYYSQIVNDFQKGDIAEGYSVSREKKESFPLTVTSAQKNPTAFYLCASSIRDSSYEQYFGPGTRLTVT.

J is TRBJ2-3 and V is TRBV5-1; 8 bases line up with TRBD1. Germline trimming cut 5 bases from V and 1 base from J; bases unmatched to any gene: 6. This CDR3 has 15 residues. CDR1 and CDR2 (germline): SGHRS, YFSETQ. The CDR3 is CASSPTGQGTDTQYF. In nucleotides, the CDR3 is TGCGCCAGCAGTCCTACGGGACAGGGCACAGATACGCAGTATTTT.

The chain combines TRBV6-5 with TRBJ2-3; 10 positions match TRBD2. Losses at the gene ends were 5 bases for V and 6 bases for J; bases not matched to a gene: 8. Germline V CDR1 and CDR2: MNHEY, SVGAGI. This CDR3 contains 15 residues. The CDR3 reads CASSTQREGFDTQYF. In nucleotides, the CDR3 is TGTGCCAGCAGTACCCAGCGGGAGGGCTTCGATACGCAGTATTTT.

This clone showed up just a few times. The chain combines TRBV2 with TRBJ1-3; TRBD1 agrees at 11 bases. This CDR3 is 20 amino acids long. V shed 5 bases, J shed 1 base, and the junction held 16 bases outside the gene matches. Germline CDR1 reads SNHLY; CDR2 reads FYNNEI. The CDR3 loop is CASSPRGTGGLRWSGNTIYF. CDR3 nucleotide sequence: TGTGCCAGCAGTCCCCGGGGGACAGGGGGTCTAAGGTGGTCTGGAAACACCATATATTTT.

This clone is classed as medium-sized. The chain is built from TRBV4-3 and TRBJ2-7; no clear D. The germline V gene has CDR1 LGHNA and CDR2 YSLEER. Trimming took 0 bases from V and 0 from J, leaving 9 bases between them. The CDR3 spans 15 residues. CDR3 sequence reads: CASSQDADISYEQYF. The CDR3 DNA reads as TGCGCCAGCAGCCAAGATGCCGACATCTCCTACGAGCAGTACTTC.

Only a few counts were recorded for this clone. CDR3 in amino acids: CASSISRPNSPAFF. Written as DNA, the CDR3 is TGTGCCAGCAGCATATCGCGTCCCAACTCTCCAGCTTTCTTT. The V gene is TRBV7-9, the J gene TRBJ1-1; the D is unclear. Germline values: CDR1 SEHNR, CDR2 FQNEAQ (reference sequence). V lost 5 bases and J lost 10, with 20 bases in between. The CDR3 spans 14 residues.

V usage is TRBV7-2 and J usage is TRBJ2-7; 9 bases match TRBD2. V was pared by 1 base and J by 0 bases, with 4 bases of the junction left unmatched. CDR1 SGHTA and CDR2 FQGNSA come from the germline V gene. CDR3 size: 16 residues. CDR3 protein: CASSLVASGNSYEQYF. The CDR3 region has the DNA TGTGCCAGCAGCTTAGTGGCTAGCGGGAACTCCTACGAGCAGTACTTC.

The rearrangement joins TRBV11-2 to TRBJ1-5; 7 nucleotides agree with TRBD1. Germline values: CDR1 SGHAT, CDR2 FQNNGV. J was trimmed by 2 bases and V by 5 bases; bases with no gene match: 12. This CDR3 is 17 amino acids long. The CDR3 coding sequence is TGTGCCAGCAGCCCGGCCCCCTATACAGGGGGCAATCAGCCCCAGCATTTT. This encodes CASSPAPYTGGNQPQHF.

The V call is TRBV5-6, the J call TRBJ2-5; 8 bases are a match to TRBD1. The J call may be wrong; the DNA end is better matched by TRBJ2-7. Germline lookup yields CDR1 SGHDT and CDR2 YYEEEE. This CDR3 contains 13 residues. The CDR3, as DNA: TGTGCCAGCAGCTCGAGACAGGGGTACGAGCAGTACTTC. Translated: CASSSRQGYEQYF.

Points on this clone: Germline is not matched at one junction end, which may reflect a read error. The chain combines TRBV7-7 with TRBJ2-1; D is unresolved. Germline assignment: CDR1 SSHAT and CDR2 FNYEAQ (reference sequence). This CDR3 is 13 amino acids long. The CDR3: CASSLSEYNEQFF. As DNA, the CDR3 is TGTGCTAGCAGCTTATCTGAGTACAATGAGCAGTTCTTC.

V and J are TRBV7-9 and TRBJ2-2, with 10 bases fitting TRBD1. The germline gives CDR1 SEHNR, CDR2 FQNEAQ (reference sequence). CDR3 length equals 18 residues. The V segment lost 4 bases and the J segment 0 bases; nucleotides outside the gene matches: 8. The CDR3: CASSSSGQGVPNTGELFF. CDR3 nucleotides: TGTGCCAGCAGCTCTTCCGGACAGGGGGTTCCGAACACCGGGGAGCTGTTTTTT. Together with reference TRBV7-9 and TRBJ2-2, the CDR3 gives the full variable domain: DTGVSQNPRHKITKRGQNVTFRCDPISEHNRLYWYRQTLGQGPEFLTYFQNEAQLEKSRLLSDRFSAERPKGSFSTLEIQRTEQGDSAMYLCASSSSGQGVPNTGELFFGEGSRLTVL.

This clone was seen only a few times. The V gene is TRBV5-1, the J gene TRBJ2-5; 7 nucleotides agree with TRBD1. Germline V gene lookup returns CDR1 SGHRS and CDR2 YFSETQ. This CDR3 is 13 amino acids long. The ends lost 2 bases at V and 5 bases at J; junction bases unmatched: 3. The CDR3 sequence: CASSFQGVETQYF. The CDR3, as DNA: TGCGCCAGCAGCTTTCAGGGGGTGGAGACCCAGTACTTC. Looking up the rest from reference TRBV5-1 and TRBJ2-5 gives the full variable domain: KAGVTQTPRYLIKTRGQQVTLSCSPISGHRSVSWYQQTPGQGLQFLFEYFSETQRNKGNFPGRFSGRQFSNSRSEMNVSTLELGDSALYLCASSFQGVETQYFGPGTRLLVL.